In its sample, the clone carrying this TCR beta chain was seen once. The antigen is not known. Trimming pared 4 bases from V and 4 bases from J, leaving 14 bases between. The CDR3 length is 14 residues. From germline, CDR1 is SGHNT and CDR2 YYREEE (reference sequence). Those who donated, Caucasian adults without exception, all lived in Nashville, Tennessee. From CD4+ cells came CD45RA+ naive and CD45RA-negative memory subsets. Only in-frame clones appear in the TCRdb table, and some are missing; sequencing was by immunoSEQ multiplex PCR. The data contain about a million clones, around three quarters of them singletons. This entry is derived from a study of shared clonotypes between healthy human individuals. Study-level findings and limits: Blood alone was sampled, and tissue repertoires likely differ.

V and J are TRBV5-4 and TRBJ1-1, with D possibly being TRBD1 (5 bases). Source material: memory CD4+ T cells sorted from blood. Noted subset: CD45RA-negative fraction. This clonotype was obtained from a man younger than 35 in good health. The CDR3 nucleotides are TGTGCCAGCAGCCCCGGACAAATTGGCACTGAAGCTTTCTTT. As protein: CASSPGQIGTEAFF.